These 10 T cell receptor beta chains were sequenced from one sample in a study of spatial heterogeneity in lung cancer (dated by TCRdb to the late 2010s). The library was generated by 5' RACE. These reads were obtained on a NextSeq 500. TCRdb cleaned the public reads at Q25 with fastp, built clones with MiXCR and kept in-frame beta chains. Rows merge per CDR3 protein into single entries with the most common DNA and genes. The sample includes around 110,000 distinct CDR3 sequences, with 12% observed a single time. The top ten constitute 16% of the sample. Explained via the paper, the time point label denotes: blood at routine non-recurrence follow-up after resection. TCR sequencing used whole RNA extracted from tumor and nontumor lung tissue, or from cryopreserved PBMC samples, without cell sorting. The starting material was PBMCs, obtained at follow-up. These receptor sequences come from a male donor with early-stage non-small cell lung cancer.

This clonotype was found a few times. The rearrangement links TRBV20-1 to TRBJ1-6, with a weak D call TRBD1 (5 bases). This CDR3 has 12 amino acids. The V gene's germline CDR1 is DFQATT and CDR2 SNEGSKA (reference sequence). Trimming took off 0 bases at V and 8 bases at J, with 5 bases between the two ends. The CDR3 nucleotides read TGCAGTGCTAGAGAGGGGGATTCACCCCTCCACTTT. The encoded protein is CSAREGDSPLHF.

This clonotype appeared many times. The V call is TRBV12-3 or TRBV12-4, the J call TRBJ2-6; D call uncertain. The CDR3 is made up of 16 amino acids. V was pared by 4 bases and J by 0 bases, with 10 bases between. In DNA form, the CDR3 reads TGTGCCAGCAGTTCCCGCCGGACCTCTGGGGCCAACGTCCTGACTTTC. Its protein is CASSSRRTSGANVLTF.

The CDR3 reads CATEGQSGEQYF. As DNA, the CDR3 is TGTGCCACCGAGGGACAGTCGGGGGAGCAGTACTTC. This chain joins TRBV28 and TRBJ2-7; 7 positions agree with TRBD1. Trimming at V came to 10 bases and at J to 7 bases, leaving 10 bases not matched to a gene. This CDR3 comprises 12 residues. Germline assignment: CDR1 MDHEN and CDR2 SYDVKM.

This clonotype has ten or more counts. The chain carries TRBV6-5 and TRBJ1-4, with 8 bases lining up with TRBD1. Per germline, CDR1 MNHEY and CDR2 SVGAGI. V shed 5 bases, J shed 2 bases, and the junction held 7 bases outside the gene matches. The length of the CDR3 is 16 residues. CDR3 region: CASSPGQGATNEKLFF. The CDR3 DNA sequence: TGTGCCAGCAGTCCCGGACAGGGTGCGACTAATGAAAAACTGTTTTTT.

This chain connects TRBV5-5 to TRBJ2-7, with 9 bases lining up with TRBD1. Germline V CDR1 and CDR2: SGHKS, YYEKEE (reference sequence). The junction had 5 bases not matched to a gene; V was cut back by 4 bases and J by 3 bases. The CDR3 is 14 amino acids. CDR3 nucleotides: TGTGCCAGCAGCCCGGGACAGGGCCACTACGAGCAGTACTTC. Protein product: CASSPGQGHYEQYF.

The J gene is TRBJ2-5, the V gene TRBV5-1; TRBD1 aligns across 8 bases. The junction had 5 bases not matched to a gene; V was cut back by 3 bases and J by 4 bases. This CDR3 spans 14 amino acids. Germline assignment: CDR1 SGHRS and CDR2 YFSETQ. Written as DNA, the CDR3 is TGCGCCAGCAGCTCTTCAGGGGGCGGAGAGACCCAGTACTTC. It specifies CASSSSGGGETQYF.

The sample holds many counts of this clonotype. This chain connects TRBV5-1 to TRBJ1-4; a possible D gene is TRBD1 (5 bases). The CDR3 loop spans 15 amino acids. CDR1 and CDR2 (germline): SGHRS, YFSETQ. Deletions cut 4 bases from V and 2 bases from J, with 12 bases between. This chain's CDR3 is CASSILGATNEKLFF. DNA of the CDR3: TGCGCCAGCAGCATATTAGGGGCGACTAATGAAAAACTGTTTTTT. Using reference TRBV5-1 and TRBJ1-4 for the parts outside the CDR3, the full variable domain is KAGVTQTPRYLIKTRGQQVTLSCSPISGHRSVSWYQQTPGQGLQFLFEYFSETQRNKGNFPGRFSGRQFSNSRSEMNVSTLELGDSALYLCASSILGATNEKLFFGSGTQLSVL.

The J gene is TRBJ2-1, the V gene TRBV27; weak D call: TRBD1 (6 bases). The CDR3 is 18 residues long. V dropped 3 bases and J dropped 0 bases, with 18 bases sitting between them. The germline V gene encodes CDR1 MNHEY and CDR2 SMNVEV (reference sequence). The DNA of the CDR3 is TGTGCCAGCAGTTTCCTCGGGTACAGGGAGAGCTCCTACAATGAGCAGTTCTTC. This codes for CASSFLGYRESSYNEQFF.

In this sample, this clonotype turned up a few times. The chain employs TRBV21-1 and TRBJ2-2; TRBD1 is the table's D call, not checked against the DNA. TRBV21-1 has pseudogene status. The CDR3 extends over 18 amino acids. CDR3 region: CASSKDQGQGGHTGELFF. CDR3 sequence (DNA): TGTGCCAGCAGCAAAGATCAGGGACAGGGTGGTCACACCGGGGAGCTGTTTTTT.

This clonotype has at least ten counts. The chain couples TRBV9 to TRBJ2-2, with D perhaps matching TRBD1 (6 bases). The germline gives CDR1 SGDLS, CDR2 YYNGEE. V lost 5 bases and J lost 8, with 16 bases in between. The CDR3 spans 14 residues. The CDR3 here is CASSTQGVAGELFF. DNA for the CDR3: TGTGCCAGCAGTACACAGGGCGTTGCGGGGGAGCTGTTTTTT.